The rows below give T cell receptor beta chains drawn from one sample of a study of blood T cell repertoires in COVID-19. Method: immunoSEQ multiplex PCR; TCRdb's copy keeps in-frame clones and lacks some. This sample has about 74,000 clones, with 70% to 80% found just once. What was sequenced was peripheral blood. These receptors came from a man in his 70s with acute or convalescent COVID-19. CDR3s leave out the opening cysteine and the closing phenylalanine or tryptophan. The D gene is left open where the match is weak. Some rows mark clone size as missing; the rest say once, few, many or name a class of expanded clone.

v_call	j_call	cdr3_length	d_call	clone_size	cdr3_aa
TRBV28	TRBJ1-1	11	NA	NA	ASRPGTITEAF
TRBV27	TRBJ2-5	13	NA	NA	ASSLSSMAQETQY
TRBV6-5	TRBJ1-5	14	NA	NA	ASSYLPGNSNQPQH
TRBV15	TRBJ1-5	13	NA	NA	ATSRGQASNQPQH
TRBV9	TRBJ2-2	14	TRBD1	NA	ASSVGQGATTGELF
TRBV5-1	TRBJ2-1	18	NA	NA	ASSLARDKDPRGSYNEQF
TRBV7-2	TRBJ2-7	10	NA	NA	ASSRIPYEQY
TRBV5-6	TRBJ1-2	12	TRBD1	NA	ASNPGGPFYGYT
TRBV19	TRBJ1-5	14	NA	NA	ASRPYEGRGNQPQH
TRBV19	TRBJ2-7	11	TRBD1	NA	ASRDSNFYEQY
TRBV10-3	TRBJ2-2	11	NA	NA	AISERVTGELF
TRBV28	TRBJ1-1	10	NA	once	ASKGGDTEAF
TRBV10-3	TRBJ1-1	10	NA	NA	ATYDRNTEAF
TRBV3-1/TRBV3-2	TRBJ1-1	13	TRBD1	NA	ASSPQGEGGTEAF
TRBV4-1	TRBJ1-6	14	TRBD1	NA	ASSQDLGTGISPLH
TRBV10-2	TRBJ1-4	14	TRBD1	many	ASSGPSGGGNEKLF
TRBV5-1	TRBJ2-2	14	NA	few	ASSFLQTGNTGELF
TRBV4-1	TRBJ2-7	13	TRBD2	once	ASSQAIAGGYEQY
TRBV27	TRBJ2-2	13	TRBD2	few	ASSFIAGAGGELF
TRBV29-1	TRBJ1-5	11	NA	few	SVEEGGGQPQH
TRBV27	TRBJ2-3	13	TRBD2	NA	ASSSGTRNTDTQY
TRBV4-1	TRBJ1-1	13	NA	NA	ASSHPGEGGTEAF
TRBV27	TRBJ1-6	14	NA	NA	ASSLSGVTYNSPLH
TRBV27	TRBJ2-5	11	TRBD2	NA	ASRTSGTETQY
TRBV15	TRBJ2-7	9	NA	few	ATSGDAGQY
TRBV7-6	TRBJ2-7	9	NA	few	ASSFGQEQY
TRBV4-1	TRBJ2-5	14	TRBD1	NA	ASSQDGDRGRETQY
TRBV9	TRBJ2-1	11	NA	once	ASSSQGRNEQF
TRBV6-4	TRBJ2-1	13	NA	NA	ASSVESSSYNEQF
TRBV6-6	TRBJ1-2	11	TRBD1	NA	ASTPEGAYGYT
TRBV9	TRBJ2-7	12	NA	few	ASSVGGSPYEQY
TRBV7-6	TRBJ2-3	13	TRBD1	NA	ASSLDGQETDTQY
TRBV21-1	TRBJ2-1	15	NA	NA	ASSKDRTSGSYNEQF
TRBV20-1	TRBJ1-4	9	NA	NA	SALGPEKLF
TRBV5-1	TRBJ2-1	11	NA	NA	ASSPGQYNEQF
TRBV28	TRBJ1-1	13	TRBD1	NA	ASTPQGARGTEAF
TRBV19	TRBJ2-1	14	TRBD1	NA	ASSISGTVTYNEQF
TRBV10-1	TRBJ2-7	13	TRBD1	many	ASSETTGTSYEQY
TRBV19	TRBJ1-1	11	NA	NA	ASSTRGGTEAF
TRBV5-1	TRBJ1-1	13	NA	once	ASSPQMGGSTEAF
TRBV4-1	TRBJ1-5	12	NA	NA	ASSPGPSNQPQH
TRBV28	TRBJ2-1	14	TRBD1	once	ASSSSGQGAPGEQF
TRBV10-3	TRBJ2-4	12	NA	NA	AISESGKLDIQY
TRBV28	TRBJ2-3	12	NA	NA	ASSLGGRPDTQY
TRBV5-1	TRBJ2-1	15	TRBD2	NA	ASSFSAGTSGYNEQF
TRBV5-1	TRBJ2-3	15	TRBD2	NA	ASSLGRLALSTDTQY
TRBV5-6	TRBJ1-2	13	NA	NA	ASSWGPTENYGYT
TRBV19	TRBJ2-7	12	TRBD1	NA	ASSKGQGAYEQY
TRBV6-1	TRBJ2-1	13	NA	NA	ASRTTPYSYNEQF
TRBV18	TRBJ1-4	11	TRBD1	NA	ASSPGQNEKLF
TRBV7-8	TRBJ1-1	14	TRBD1	few	ASSFGQGAAFTEAF
TRBV11-2	TRBJ2-3	12	NA	NA	ASSLVAVTDTQY
TRBV19	TRBJ1-2	14	TRBD1	once	ASSPHLRQGGYGYT
TRBV6-6	TRBJ2-7	13	TRBD2	NA	ASSSTSGGPGEQY
TRBV27	TRBJ2-5	11	TRBD2	NA	ASRVTGGGTQY
TRBV16	TRBJ1-5	13	NA	few	ASSLGEGGNQPQH